Listed below are T cell receptor beta chains from one sample, sequenced in a study of control samples from healthy donors and cancer patients. Clones were sequenced by immunoSEQ multiplex PCR, and TCRdb holds only the in-frame ones, with some missing. The sample lists about 94,000 clones, just over 90% seen once, with around 3.5% in the top ten. Sequencing input: blood. These receptors were taken from a woman aged 18-29 years in good health. The CDR3 runs from the conserved cysteine through the conserved F or W. A D gene is named only where the DNA matches it firmly. Some rows have no size entry. The others give once, few or many, or a class for an expanded clone.

j_gene	abundance	d_gene	v_gene	CDR3aa	CDR3nt
TRBJ1-1	.	TRBD1	TRBV30	CAWTQGATEAFF	TGTGCCTGGACACAGGGGGCCACTGAAGCTTTCTTT
TRBJ1-4	few	TRBD1	TRBV7-9	CASSADRGRGNEKLFF	TGTGCCAGCAGCGCCGACAGGGGGCGCGGTAATGAAAAACTGTTTTTT
TRBJ2-5	.	.	TRBV5-4	CAIHTGGETQYF	TGTGCCATCCACACCGGAGGGGAGACCCAGTACTTC
TRBJ2-7	.	TRBD1	TRBV7-2	CASSLVAGGGSYEQYF	TGTGCCAGCAGCTTAGTGGCAGGGGGTGGATCCTACGAGCAGTACTTC
TRBJ1-5	.	.	TRBV6-1	CASSEGVGQPQHF	TGTGCCAGCAGTGAAGGGGTGGGGCAGCCCCAGCATTTT
TRBJ1-2	.	.	TRBV5-1	CASSLERGAFYGYTF	TGCGCCAGCAGCTTGGAAAGGGGTGCATTCTATGGCTACACCTTC
TRBJ2-5	.	.	TRBV9	CASSVELGREETQYF	TGTGCCAGCAGCGTCGAACTAGGACGGGAAGAGACCCAGTACTTC
TRBJ1-6	.	.	TRBV6-4	CASSDSGSSYNSPLHF	TGTGCCAGCAGTGACTCTGGGAGCTCCTATAATTCACCCCTCCACTTT
TRBJ1-5	.	TRBD1	TRBV2	CASSEGTGGQPQHF	TGTGCCAGCAGTGAGGGGACAGGGGGTCAGCCCCAGCATTTT
TRBJ1-1	.	.	TRBV6-2/TRBV6-3	CASSYSGGGTEAFF	TGTGCCAGCAGTTACTCGGGGGGTGGCACTGAAGCTTTCTTT
TRBJ1-5	.	TRBD1	TRBV6-5	CASSYSGVDRGRSQHF	TGTGCCAGCAGTTACTCGGGGGTGGACAGGGGACGATCACAGCATTTT
TRBJ1-1	.	.	TRBV6-5	CASSYGTVNTEAFF	TGTGCCAGCAGTTACGGGACTGTGAACACTGAAGCTTTCTTT
TRBJ2-1	.	.	TRBV5-6	CASSSGSRDEQFF	TGTGCCAGCAGCTCGGGGTCCCGTGATGAGCAGTTCTTC
TRBJ1-3	.	.	TRBV27	CASSIGPYDSGNTIYF	TGTGCCAGCAGTATAGGACCCTACGACTCTGGAAACACCATATATTTT
TRBJ1-5	.	.	TRBV6-5	CASTFRENQPQHF	TGTGCCAGCACTTTCAGGGAGAATCAGCCCCAGCATTTT
TRBJ1-5	.	.	TRBV20-1	CSANDQPQHF	TGCAGTGCTAATGATCAGCCCCAGCATTTT
TRBJ1-2	.	.	TRBV25-1	CASSEPRGNYGYTF	TGTGCCAGCAGTGAGCCCCGGGGAAACTATGGCTACACCTTC
TRBJ2-7	.	.	TRBV6-4	CASTPRGYEQYF	TGTGCCAGCACCCCTAGGGGTTACGAGCAGTACTTC
TRBJ2-2	.	.	TRBV6-5	CASRGVSGELFF	TGTGCCAGCAGGGGAGTCTCCGGGGAGCTGTTTTTT
TRBJ1-5	.	.	TRBV7-9	CASSYTSSNQPQHF	TGTGCCAGCAGCTACACCAGTAGCAATCAGCCCCAGCATTTT
TRBJ1-5	.	.	TRBV15	CATSRGRGSNQPQHF	TGTGCCACCAGCCGGGGGCGGGGGAGCAATCAGCCCCAGCATTTT